Detailed here is one T cell receptor (beta chain). This CDR3 contains 17 residues. Trimming pared 2 bases from V and 3 bases from J, leaving 16 bases between. CDR1 is SEHNR, CDR2 FQNEAQ, per germline (reference sequence). The source of the sample is a study of blood T cell repertoires in COVID-19. Study overall: There were acute and convalescent COVID-19 samples, and they came from the United States, Italy and Spain.

Seattle cases were enrolled at active infection and followed longitudinally. Only in-frame clones appear in the TCRdb table, and some are missing; sequencing was by immunoSEQ multiplex PCR. The table records around 61,000 clones, about 91% of them present only once. The specimen sequenced was peripheral blood. This sequence was found in a woman aged 55-70 years with COVID-19, enrolled during active disease. This rearrangement joins TRBV7-9 to TRBJ2-2; TRBD1 is a possible D gene (7 bases). The DNA for the CDR3 is TGTGCCAGCAGCTTACCTATCAGGGGGGCGGACACCGGGGAGCTGTTTTTT. Translating gives CASSLPIRGADTGELFF.